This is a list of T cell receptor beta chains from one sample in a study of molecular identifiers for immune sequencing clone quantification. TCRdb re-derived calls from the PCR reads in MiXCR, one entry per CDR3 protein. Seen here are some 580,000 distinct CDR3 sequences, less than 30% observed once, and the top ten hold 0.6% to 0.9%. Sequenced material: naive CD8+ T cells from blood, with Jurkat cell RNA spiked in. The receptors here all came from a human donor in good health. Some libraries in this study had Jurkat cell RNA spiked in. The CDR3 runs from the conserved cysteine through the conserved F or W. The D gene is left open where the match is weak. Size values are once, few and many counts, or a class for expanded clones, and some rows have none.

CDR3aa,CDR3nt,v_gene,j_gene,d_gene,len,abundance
CASSHVGTEEQYF,TGTGCCAGCAGCCATGTTGGGACAGAAGAGCAGTACTTC,TRBV3-1,TRBJ2-7,TRBD1,13,few
CASSGLSYEQCF,TGTGCCAGCAGTGGATTATCCTACGAGCAGTGCTTC,TRBV6-2/TRBV6-3,TRBJ2-7,NA,12,once
CASSQDMRTHTGELFF,TGCGCCAGCAGCCAAGATATGCGAACGCACACCGGGGAGCTGTTTTTT,TRBV4-3,TRBJ2-2,NA,16,NA
CSARGRLSYEQYF,TGCAGTGCTAGAGGGCGCCTCTCCTACGAGCAGTACTTC,TRBV20-1,TRBJ2-7,NA,13,many
CASSLGSGTGRFMGNSPLHF,TGTGCCAGCAGCTTAGGGTCCGGGACAGGGCGTTTCATGGGTAATTCACCCCTCCACTTT,TRBV11-2,TRBJ1-6,TRBD1,20,NA
CSVEIETQYF,TGCAGCGTTGAAATTGAGACCCAGTACTTC,TRBV29-1,TRBJ2-5,NA,10,many
CASSMGQGALSYEQYF,TGTGCCAGTAGTATGGGACAGGGGGCTCTCTCCTACGAGCAGTACTTC,TRBV19,TRBJ2-7,TRBD1,16,NA
CASSRTSGATDTQYF,TGTGCCAGCTCCCGAACTAGCGGAGCCACAGATACGCAGTATTTT,TRBV18,TRBJ2-3,TRBD2,15,few
CTSSGQGGTEAFF,TGTACCAGCAGCGGACAGGGGGGCACTGAAGCTTTCTTT,TRBV9,TRBJ1-1,TRBD1,13,NA
CASRGTFQEAQYF,TGTGCCAGCAGGGGGACTTTCCAAGAGGCCCAGTACTTC,TRBV6-2/TRBV6-3,TRBJ2-5,NA,13,once
CAWRNKGQGAQPQHF,TGTGCCTGGAGAAATAAGGGACAGGGTGCGCAGCCCCAGCATTTT,TRBV30,TRBJ1-5,TRBD1,15,NA